Following are 30 T cell receptor beta chains from one sample sequenced in a study of blood T cell repertoires in COVID-19. The table came from immunoSEQ multiplex PCR; TCRdb's copy has only in-frame clones and leaves some out. The data show about 120,000 clones, roughly 85% seen once. Sample: peripheral blood. These receptors all come from a woman older than 75 with active or convalescent COVID-19.

CDR3 residues: CASSESGRYNEQFF. The CDR3, as DNA: TGTGCCAGCAGTGAAAGCGGGAGGTACAATGAGCAGTTCTTC. V is TRBV25-1 and J is TRBJ2-1; TRBD2 agrees at 9 bases. The germline V gene has CDR1 MGHDK and CDR2 SYGVNS. V gave up 2 bases and J gave up 4 bases; unmatched junction bases: 0. The CDR3 length is 14 residues.

The genes are TRBV5-1 and TRBJ2-1, with 15 bases lining up with TRBD2. V trimming: 4 bases; J trimming: 5 bases; junction bases outside the gene matches: 7. Germline CDR1 SGHRS, CDR2 YFSETQ. The CDR3 is 17 amino acids. In nucleotides, the CDR3 is TGCGCCAGCAGCCCCGGGACTAGCGGGAGGCCCCACAATGAGCAGTTCTTC. Translating it yields CASSPGTSGRPHNEQFF.

The DNA for the CDR3 is TGTGCCAGCAGCTTATTTGAACTGAACTATGGCTACACCTTC. It codes for CASSLFELNYGYTF. This chain links TRBV7-9 with TRBJ1-2; unclear D gene. The length of the CDR3 is 14 residues. CDR1 is SEHNR, CDR2 FQNEAQ, per germline (reference sequence). V lost 2 bases and J 2 bases, leaving 9 bases between the germline ends.

The chain has TRBV9 and TRBJ2-5; tentative D call: TRBD1 (7 bases). Germline-derived CDR1 and CDR2 are SGDLS and YYNGEE. The CDR3 contains 16 residues. The V end lost 0 bases, the J end lost 5 bases, and 17 bases lay between the germline ends. CDR3 residues: CASSVGFRGRLETQYF. The CDR3 DNA sequence: TGTGCCAGCAGCGTAGGGTTCAGGGGGAGGTTGGAGACCCAGTACTTC.

The chain combines TRBV27 with TRBJ2-7, with a possible D match to TRBD1 (6 bases). CDR3 length: 12 residues. V gave up 8 bases and J gave up 4 bases, with 12 bases separating them. Germline CDR1 and CDR2: MNHEY and SMNVEV (reference sequence). This CDR3 reads CASGRDTYEQYF. Here the CDR3 DNA reads TGTGCCAGCGGCCGGGACACTTACGAGCAGTACTTC.

This sequence joins TRBV18 and TRBJ1-6, with 7 bases fitting TRBD1. The CDR3 is 13 amino acids. J lost 7 bases, V lost 8 bases, and 5 bases had no gene match. Germline loops: CDR1 KGHSH, CDR2 LQKENI. The chain's CDR3 is CASNDRVNSPLHF. DNA of the CDR3: TGTGCCAGCAACGACAGGGTAAATTCACCCCTCCACTTT.

Only one count was recorded for this clone. The chain recombines TRBV19 with TRBJ1-2; TRBD1 might be the D (6 bases). The germline V and J ends were trimmed by 1 base and 4 bases, with 16 bases remaining between them. The CDR3 length is 16 residues. Per germline, CDR1 LNHDA and CDR2 SQIVND (reference sequence). The CDR3 loop is CASSIVGALPVYGYTF. As DNA, the CDR3 is TGTGCCAGTAGTATAGTGGGGGCTTTACCCGTCTATGGCTACACCTTC.

This clone was counted once. Other DNA sequences from this sample encode an identical CDR3 as well. The chain combines TRBV18 with TRBJ1-3; perhaps TRBD1 as D (5 bases). Trimming stripped 3 bases from V and 0 bases from J, with 12 bases between. Germline lookup yields CDR1 KGHSH and CDR2 LQKENI. The CDR3 extends over 16 amino acids. DNA of the CDR3: TGTGCCAGCTCACCCAGTACCGGGGGCTCTGGAAACACCATATATTTT. Its translation: CASSPSTGGSGNTIYF. The whole variable domain, filled in from reference TRBV18 and TRBJ1-3, reads NAGVMQNPRHLVRRRGQEARLRCSPMKGHSHVYWYRQLPEEGLKFMVYLQKENIIDESGMPKERFSAEFPKEGPSILRIQQVVRGDSAAYFCASSPSTGGSGNTIYFGEGSWLTVV.

This clone was counted between two and nine times. The rearrangement joins TRBV30 to TRBJ1-2; 8 nucleotides match TRBD1. Germline V lookup: CDR1 GTSNPN, CDR2 SVGIG (reference sequence). CDR3 size: 13 residues. J lost 8 bases, V lost 4 bases, and 9 bases had no gene match. The CDR3 loop is CAWNVAGGLGYTF. The DNA for the CDR3 is TGTGCCTGGAATGTGGCAGGGGGCTTGGGCTACACCTTC.

This chain connects TRBV6-6 to TRBJ2-7; weak D call: TRBD2 (6 bases). The germline V gene encodes CDR1 MNHNY and CDR2 SVGAGI (reference sequence). Trimming pared 7 bases from V and 0 bases from J, leaving 13 bases between. The CDR3 extends over 14 amino acids. The CDR3 here is CASNWEAHSYEQYF. CDR3 DNA sequence: TGTGCCAGCAACTGGGAGGCACACTCCTACGAGCAGTACTTC.

The sample holds a few counts of this clone. The chain joins TRBV5-1 to TRBJ2-1; D might be TRBD2 (5 bases). This CDR3 has 15 amino acids. Trimming took off 4 bases at V and 7 bases at J, with 18 bases between the two ends. CDR1 is SGHRS and CDR2 is YFSETQ in the germline V gene. Written as DNA, the CDR3 is TGCGCCAGCAGCGCAGATAACGGACTGGAGAATGAGCAGTTCTTC. Its protein is CASSADNGLENEQFF. Looking up the rest from reference TRBV5-1 and TRBJ2-1 gives the full variable domain: KAGVTQTPRYLIKTRGQQVTLSCSPISGHRSVSWYQQTPGQGLQFLFEYFSETQRNKGNFPGRFSGRQFSNSRSEMNVSTLELGDSALYLCASSADNGLENEQFFGPGTRLTVL.

This clone appeared a few times. The genes are TRBV11-3 and TRBJ1-1; a weak D match, TRBD1 (5 bases). Germline CDR1 and CDR2: SGHNT and YENEEA. The V end lost 3 bases, the J end lost 6 bases, and 8 bases lay between the germline ends. The CDR3 runs to 12 residues. In nucleotides, the CDR3 is TGTGCCAGCAGCTTTCAGGGCGCTGAAGCTTTCTTT. Translated, it gives CASSFQGAEAFF.

The chain links TRBV27 to TRBJ2-6; D may be TRBD1 (5 bases). The CDR3 runs to 15 residues. In germline, CDR1 is MNHEY, CDR2 SMNVEV (reference sequence). Trimming cost V 6 bases and J 4 bases, with 13 bases left between them. As DNA, the CDR3 is TGTGCCAGCAGAAGGGGATGGTGGGGGGCCAACGTCCTGACTTTC. Its translation is CASRRGWWGANVLTF.

The CDR3 here is CASSGQGAEGYTF. CDR3 coding DNA: TGCGCCAGCAGCGGCCAGGGGGCGGAAGGCTACACCTTC. This chain uses TRBV5-1 with TRBJ1-2; 8 bases map to TRBD1. The CDR3 consists of 13 residues. The V segment lost 4 bases and the J segment 8 bases; nucleotides outside the gene matches: 7. Germline loops: CDR1 SGHRS, CDR2 YFSETQ.

The chain uses TRBV28 and TRBJ2-1; 7 bases map to TRBD1. The CDR3 covers 13 residues. Germline trimming cut 4 bases from V and 4 bases from J; bases unmatched to any gene: 1. Germline V lookup: CDR1 MDHEN, CDR2 SYDVKM. The CDR3, as DNA: TGTGCCAGCAGTTGGGACAGATACAATGAGCAGTTCTTC. Its protein is CASSWDRYNEQFF.

The chain has TRBV6-5 and TRBJ1-1; D not certain. The germline gives CDR1 MNHEY, CDR2 SVGAGI. V dropped 0 bases and J dropped 5 bases, with 7 bases sitting between them. The CDR3 length is 13 residues. CDR3 sequence (DNA): TGTGCCAGCAGTTACTCGTTCAGGACTGAAGCTTTCTTT. Encoded protein: CASSYSFRTEAFF.

V is TRBV29-1 and J is TRBJ1-2, with D unresolved. V dropped 5 bases and J dropped 1 base, with 8 bases sitting between them. The length of the CDR3 is 12 residues. Looked up from germline, CDR1 is SQVTM and CDR2 is ANQGSEA. The CDR3 nucleotides read TGCAGCGTTTCTTTCAGTAACTATGGCTACACCTTC. Its translation is CSVSFSNYGYTF.

V is TRBV28 and J is TRBJ1-5; 9 nucleotides match TRBD1. The ends lost 3 bases at V and 2 bases at J; junction bases unmatched: 11. The V gene's germline CDR1 is MDHEN and CDR2 SYDVKM. The CDR3 has 18 residues. In DNA form, the CDR3 reads TGTGCCAGCAGTTTCAACCTACAGGGGGCAAAGGGCAATCAGCCCCAGCATTTT. It codes for CASSFNLQGAKGNQPQHF. Filled out from reference TRBV28 and TRBJ1-5, the complete variable domain reads DVKVTQSSRYLVKRTGEKVFLECVQDMDHENMFWYRQDPGLGLRLIYFSYDVKMKEKGDIPEGYSVSREKKERFSLILESASTNQTSMYLCASSFNLQGAKGNQPQHFGDGTRLSIL.

In its sample, this clone was seen a few times. The V gene is TRBV5-6, the J gene TRBJ1-6; no clear D. V lost 2 bases and J 10 bases, leaving 7 bases between the germline ends. Germline lookup yields CDR1 SGHDT and CDR2 YYEEEE. The CDR3 contains 12 residues. As DNA, the CDR3 is TGTGCCAGCAGCTTCCGGTACTCACCCCTCCACTTT. This translates into CASSFRYSPLHF.

The chain joins TRBV5-8 to TRBJ1-4, with 7 positions matching TRBD1. Germline V gives CDR1 SGHTS, CDR2 YDEGEE. The J segment lost 5 bases and the V segment lost 5 bases, leaving 6 bases of the junction unmatched. CDR3 size: 14 residues. CDR3 sequence reads: CASSSGTENEKLFF. CDR3 nucleotide sequence: TGTGCCAGCAGTTCCGGGACAGAAAATGAAAAACTGTTTTTT.

V gene TRBV11-2 combines with J gene TRBJ2-3; tentative D call: TRBD2 (6 bases). The CDR3 is 16 amino acids. Germline-derived CDR1 and CDR2 are SGHAT and FQNNGV. With 1 base removed from V and 3 bases from J, the gap between germline ends came to 14 bases. For the CDR3, the DNA is TGTGCCAGCAGCTTAGTTGCGCGGGGTGGGACAGATACGCAGTATTTT. It is translated as CASSLVARGGTDTQYF.

The chain is built from TRBV4-2 and TRBJ1-5; D uncertain. Trimming left V 0 bases short and J 0 bases short, with 9 bases between. The CDR3 is made up of 16 amino acids. The germline CDR1 and CDR2 sequences are LGHNA and YNFKEQ. DNA of the CDR3: TGTGCCAGCAGCCAAGAGTCCCCTTATAGCAATCAGCCCCAGCATTTT. Translating gives CASSQESPYSNQPQHF.

The V call is TRBV5-4, the J call TRBJ2-1, with 9 bases fitting TRBD2. CDR1 is SGHNT, CDR2 YYREEE, per germline (reference sequence). This CDR3 contains 15 residues. V trimming: 4 bases; J trimming: 3 bases; junction bases outside the gene matches: 5. CDR3 bases: TGTGCCAGCAGCCCGATTAGCGGGAGCTACAATGAGCAGTTCTTC. Translation: CASSPISGSYNEQFF. The full variable domain, with the rest looked up from reference TRBV5-4 and TRBJ2-1, is ETGVTQSPTHLIKTRGQQVTLRCSSQSGHNTVSWYQQALGQGPQFIFQYYREEENGRGNFPPRFSGLQFPNYSSELNVNALELDDSALYLCASSPISGSYNEQFFGPGTRLTVL.

This chain links TRBV4-3 with TRBJ2-7; a possible D gene is TRBD1 (6 bases). The V end was cut by 1 base, the J end by 2 bases, with 12 bases between. The CDR3 is 15 residues long. Per germline, CDR1 LGHNA and CDR2 YSLEER. The CDR3, as DNA: TGCGCCAGCAGCCAAGTGGGGGCCCCGCCCTACGAGCAGTACTTC. This translates into CASSQVGAPPYEQYF.

This chain connects TRBV6-6 to TRBJ1-2; the match to TRBD1 covers 9 bases. Germline V gene sequence: CDR1 MNHNY, CDR2 SVGAGI (reference sequence). Trimming at V came to 2 bases and at J to 3 bases, leaving 1 base not matched to a gene. The CDR3 is 14 residues long. The CDR3 protein is CASSYGDRDYGYTF. The CDR3 DNA reads TGTGCCAGCAGTTACGGGGACAGGGACTATGGCTACACCTTC.

This chain uses TRBV5-1 with TRBJ2-5; D might be TRBD2 (6 bases). Trimming cost V 4 bases and J 2 bases, with 12 bases left between them. The CDR3 extends over 14 amino acids. Germline CDR1 reads SGHRS; CDR2 reads YFSETQ. CDR3: CASSTIGGQETQYF. Written as DNA, the CDR3 is TGCGCCAGCAGCACGATCGGGGGACAAGAGACCCAGTACTTC.

The chain employs TRBV16 and TRBJ2-2, with TRBD1 matching over 9 bases. Trimming cost V 4 bases and J 7 bases; bases outside gene matches: 7. The CDR3 covers 15 residues. CDR1 and CDR2 from the germline V gene are KGHSY and FQNENV. CDR3 nucleotides: TGTGCCAGCAGCCCCCGGACAGGGGTTAACGGGGAGCTGTTTTTT. Protein product: CASSPRTGVNGELFF.

The V and J genes are TRBV2 and TRBJ2-1; the D gene is possibly TRBD2 (6 bases). This CDR3 spans 12 amino acids. Germline V gives CDR1 SNHLY, CDR2 FYNNEI. With 8 bases removed from V and 9 bases from J, the gap between germline ends came to 14 bases. DNA of the CDR3: TGTGCCAGCGGGGACGGGGGAGGTGAGCAGTTCTTC. It translates to CASGDGGGEQFF.

V is TRBV5-5 and J is TRBJ2-1, with 8 bases fitting TRBD1. V shed 1 base, J shed 0 bases, and the junction held 6 bases outside the gene matches. CDR1 is SGHKS, CDR2 YYEKEE, per germline (reference sequence). The CDR3 covers 17 residues. In nucleotides, the CDR3 is TGTGCCAGCAGCTTGCGACAGGGGCCAAGCTCCTACAATGAGCAGTTCTTC. Translated: CASSLRQGPSSYNEQFF.

The CDR3 bases are TGTGCCAGCAGCTTATCTACTAGCGGAACCGGGGAGCTGTTTTTT. The encoded protein is CASSLSTSGTGELFF. This sequence joins TRBV7-2 and TRBJ2-2, with 8 bases aligning to TRBD2. With 2 bases clipped from V and 5 bases from J, the junction kept 4 bases outside the gene matches. The CDR3 contains 15 residues. The germline gives CDR1 SGHTA, CDR2 FQGNSA.